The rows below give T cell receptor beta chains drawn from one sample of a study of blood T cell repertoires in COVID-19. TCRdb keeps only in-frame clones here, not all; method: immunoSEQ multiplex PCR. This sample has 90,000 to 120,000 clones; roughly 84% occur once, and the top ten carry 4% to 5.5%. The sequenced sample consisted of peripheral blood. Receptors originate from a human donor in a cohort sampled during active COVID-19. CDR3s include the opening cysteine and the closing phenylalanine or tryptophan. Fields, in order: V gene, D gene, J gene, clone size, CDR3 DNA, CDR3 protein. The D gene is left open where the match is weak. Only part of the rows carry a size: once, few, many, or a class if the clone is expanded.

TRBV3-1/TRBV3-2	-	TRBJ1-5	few	TGTGCCAGCAGCCAAGACGGTGTTAATCAGCCCCAGCATTTT	CASSQDGVNQPQHF
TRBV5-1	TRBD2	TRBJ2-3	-	TGCGCCAGCAGCCCCGGACTAGCGGGATCCACAGATACGCAGTATTTT	CASSPGLAGSTDTQYF
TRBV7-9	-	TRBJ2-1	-	TGTGCCAGCACCGTAAGCGGAAGCTCCTACAATGAGCAGTTCTTC	CASTVSGSSYNEQFF
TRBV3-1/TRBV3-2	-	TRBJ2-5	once	TGTGCCAGCAGCCAAGATGGGGCGGACCAAGAGACCCAGTACTTC	CASSQDGADQETQYF
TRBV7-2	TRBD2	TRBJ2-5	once	TGTGCCAGCAGCCCGAGAGGCGGGAGTGAGACCCAGTACTTC	CASSPRGGSETQYF
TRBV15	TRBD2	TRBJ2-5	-	TGTGCCACCAGCAGCGGGACTAGCGACCAAGAGACCCAGTACTTC	CATSSGTSDQETQYF
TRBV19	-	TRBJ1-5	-	TGTGCCAGTAGCTACAGTAGCAATCAGCCCCAGCATTTT	CASSYSSNQPQHF
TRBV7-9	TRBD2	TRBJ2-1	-	TGTGCCAGCAGCTCCCTAGCGGTCTCCTACAATGAGCAGTTCTTC	CASSSLAVSYNEQFF
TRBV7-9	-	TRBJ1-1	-	TGTGCCAGCAGCCCAGGGACACTGGACACTGAAGCTTTCTTT	CASSPGTLDTEAFF
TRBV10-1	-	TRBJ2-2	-	TGCGCCAGCCCCAGTGGGACAAACACCGGGGAGCTGTTTTTT	CASPSGTNTGELFF
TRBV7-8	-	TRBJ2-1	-	TGTGCCAGCAGCACGACTCCGCGAGGCCCCGATGAGCAGTTCTTC	CASSTTPRGPDEQFF
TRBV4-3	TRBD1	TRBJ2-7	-	TGCGCCAGCAGCCGGACGGACAGGGCTCACGAGCAGTACTTC	CASSRTDRAHEQYF
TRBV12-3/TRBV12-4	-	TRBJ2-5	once	TGTGCCAGCAGCGATACAGGGGAGACCCAGTACTTC	CASSDTGETQYF
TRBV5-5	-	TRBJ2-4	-	TGTGCCAGCAGCTTGGGACAGGTTCTAGCCAAAAACATTCAGTACTTC	CASSLGQVLAKNIQYF
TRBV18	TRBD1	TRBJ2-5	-	TGTGCCAGCTCACCAAACAGGGGAGAGACCCAGTACTTC	CASSPNRGETQYF
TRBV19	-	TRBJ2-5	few	TGTGCCAGTAGTGTACGCCATGCGGGGCGGGAGACCCAGTACTTC	CASSVRHAGRETQYF